A selection of T cell receptor beta chains follows, all from one sample in a study of CD8 T cells in ankylosing spondylitis. TCRdb reanalysed the 5' RACE reads using MiXCR and keeps one entry per CDR3 protein. The sample records 210,000 or so distinct CDR3 sequences, approximately 7.6% being singletons. Specimen: blood, either unsorted or a sorted T cell fraction (not recorded which). The receptor set was obtained from a female donor with ankylosing spondylitis or in good health (not recorded which). CDR3s include the opening cysteine and the closing phenylalanine or tryptophan. Each record gives: J gene, D gene, clone size, V gene, CDR3 length, CDR3 DNA, CDR3 protein. D genes are given only for firm matches. Clone size is stated in some rows and not others, as once, few, many or a class when expanded.

TRBJ1-3,.,few,TRBV7-9,13,TGTGCCAGCAGCTCCAATGATGGATACACCATATATTTT,CASSSNDGYTIYF
TRBJ1-5,.,.,TRBV11-2,15,TGTGTCAGCAGCTTATCGGGGGAGGGGAATCAGCCCCAGCATTTT,CVSSLSGEGNQPQHF
TRBJ2-1,TRBD1,many,TRBV5-1,15,TGCGCCAGCAGCGCCGGGACAGGGGGGACACCTGAGCAGTTCTTC,CASSAGTGGTPEQFF
TRBJ2-7,.,many,TRBV15,13,TGTGCCACCAGCAGAGGCGGGACGGGAGAGCAGTACTTC,CATSRGGTGEQYF
TRBJ2-1,.,many,TRBV29-1,16,TGCAGCGTTGAAAGGAGGGGGGCTTCCTCCTACAATGAGCAGTTCTTC,CSVERRGASSYNEQFF
TRBJ2-1,.,many,TRBV20-1,17,TGCAGTGCTAGAGGAGACGGCCGAGGTGGCTCCTACAATGAGCAGTTCTTC,CSARGDGRGGSYNEQFF
TRBJ2-5,.,many,TRBV5-1,14,TGCGCCAGCAGCTTGGAACAGGGACAAGAGACCCAGTACTTC,CASSLEQGQETQYF
TRBJ1-4,.,few,TRBV7-2,15,TGTGCCAGCAGCTTAGAGAGGATGGCGCGGGAAAAACTGTTTTTT,CASSLERMAREKLFF
TRBJ2-7,.,many,TRBV12-3/TRBV12-4,14,TGTGCCAGCAGTTCAACGACACCACCCTACGAGCAGTACTTC,CASSSTTPPYEQYF
TRBJ1-1,TRBD1,many,TRBV27,15,TGTGCCAGCAGAAATACAGGGGGCATGAACACTGAAGCTTTCTTT,CASRNTGGMNTEAFF
TRBJ2-3,.,many,TRBV29-1,13,TGCAGCGTTGGTGTGGTTATGACAGATACGCAGTATTTT,CSVGVVMTDTQYF
TRBJ2-3,.,many,TRBV4-3,14,TGCGCCAGCAGCCCAACCGAAGGGGCCGATACGCAGTATTTT,CASSPTEGADTQYF
TRBJ2-5,.,many,TRBV4-1,15,TGCGCCAGCAGACTACGGGACACCAGCCAAGAGACCCAGTACTTC,CASRLRDTSQETQYF
TRBJ1-5,TRBD1,.,TRBV5-6,15,TGTGCCAGCAGCATCGGGACAGGGAGAAATCAGCCCCAGCATTTT,CASSIGTGRNQPQHF
TRBJ2-2,TRBD2,few,TRBV2,15,TGTGCCAGCACGGCAACTAGCGCTGACACCGGGGAGCTGTTTTTT,CASTATSADTGELFF
TRBJ2-1,TRBD2,many,TRBV9,13,TGTGCCAGCAATCCGGGAGGCTACAATGAGCAGTTCTTC,CASNPGGYNEQFF
TRBJ2-7,.,many,TRBV10-3,9,TGTGCCATAGGAAGCGAGCAGTACTTC,CAIGSEQYF
TRBJ1-1,.,few,TRBV5-1,13,TGCGCCAGCAGCCAATGGGGGGCCACTGAAGCTTTCTTT,CASSQWGATEAFF
TRBJ2-1,.,many,TRBV10-2,15,TGCGCCAGCAGCCGATTAGCGGACTCCTACAATGAGCAGTTCTTC,CASSRLADSYNEQFF
TRBJ2-3,.,.,TRBV7-2,14,TGTGCCAGCAGTGCGACAAGGACCACAGATACGCAGTATTTT,CASSATRTTDTQYF
TRBJ2-7,.,many,TRBV4-2,11,TGTGCCAGCAGCCGCGACTACGAGCAGTACTTC,CASSRDYEQYF
TRBJ2-3,TRBD2,.,TRBV7-2,17,TGTGCCAGCAGCTTAGCGGGACTAGCGGGGTCCTTGGATACGCAGTATTTT,CASSLAGLAGSLDTQYF
TRBJ2-7,.,many,TRBV7-8,15,TGTGCCAGCAGCTCCGCCGGGACCATTCCTGGTGAGCAGTACTTC,CASSSAGTIPGEQYF
TRBJ2-1,.,.,TRBV7-2,14,TGTGCCAGCAGCTTAGTTGGAGGATACAATGAGCAGTTCTTC,CASSLVGGYNEQFF
TRBJ2-6,.,many,TRBV28,14,TGTGCCAGCGCCCAGGGGCTTGGGGCCAACGTCCTGACTTTC,CASAQGLGANVLTF
TRBJ1-1,.,many,TRBV30,13,TGTGCCTGGAGTCGAATTGAGAACACTGAAGCTTTCTTT,CAWSRIENTEAFF
TRBJ2-7,TRBD2,.,TRBV7-2,15,TGTGCCAGCAGCTTGGGGGAGCGGGAGTTCTACGAGCAGTACTTC,CASSLGEREFYEQYF
TRBJ2-1,TRBD2,many,TRBV29-1,15,TGCAGCACTCTAGCGGGAGAAAGATCCTACAATGAGCAGTTCTTC,CSTLAGERSYNEQFF
TRBJ2-7,TRBD1,.,TRBV28,14,TGTGCCAGCAGTGGGGACAGACTGTCCTACGAGCAGTACTTC,CASSGDRLSYEQYF
TRBJ2-7,.,few,TRBV29-1,15,TGCAGCGTTGAAGATCTGGGACAAGACTCCTACGAGCAGTACTTC,CSVEDLGQDSYEQYF
TRBJ2-1,TRBD1,.,TRBV7-9,14,TGTGCCAGCAGCTCCCGGACAGGGGGCAATGAGCAGTTCTTC,CASSSRTGGNEQFF
TRBJ1-1,.,many,TRBV7-2,14,TGTGCCAGCAGCTACCCCCTACAGGGATCTGAAGCTTTCTTT,CASSYPLQGSEAFF
TRBJ2-1,.,many,TRBV24-1,14,TGTGCCACCAGTGGCGACGGGAGTCAAAATGAGCAGTTCTTC,CATSGDGSQNEQFF
TRBJ2-5,.,many,TRBV29-1,11,TGCAGCGTTGAAAGGGGAGAGACCCAGTACTTC,CSVERGETQYF
TRBJ2-1,.,many,TRBV7-9,12,TGTGCCAGCAGCTGGGCCAACAATGAGCAGTTCTTC,CASSWANNEQFF
TRBJ1-1,.,.,TRBV7-2,14,TGTGTCAGCAGCTTAACCCTAGGGAACACTGAAGCTTTCTTT,CVSSLTLGNTEAFF
TRBJ2-1,.,.,TRBV28,15,TGTGCCATCGGCCCGGGGAGAAGCTCCTACAATGAGCAGTTCTTC,CAIGPGRSSYNEQFF
TRBJ2-7,TRBD1,many,TRBV4-3,15,TGCGCCAGCAGCCAAGACGGGACAGGTTTGTACGAGCAGTACTTC,CASSQDGTGLYEQYF
TRBJ2-7,.,many,TRBV12-3/TRBV12-4,13,TGTGCCAGCAGTTCGGGCGGTGCCTACGAGCAGTACTTC,CASSSGGAYEQYF
TRBJ2-7,.,many,TRBV5-6,11,TGTGCCAGCAGCTTGGAGGGAGAGCAGTACTTC,CASSLEGEQYF
TRBJ2-1,TRBD2,many,TRBV20-1,12,TGCAGTGCTCAAGGCGGGAGAGGTGAGCAGTTCTTC,CSAQGGRGEQFF
TRBJ2-1,TRBD2,many,TRBV4-1,16,TGCGCCAGCAGCCTCGTTAGACTAGCGGTCTACAATGAGCAGTTCTTC,CASSLVRLAVYNEQFF
TRBJ2-7,TRBD2,many,TRBV29-1,14,TGCAGCGTCGAAACCGGGACTAAGATCTACGAACAGTACTTC,CSVETGTKIYEQYF
TRBJ2-1,.,few,TRBV7-9,17,TGTGCCAGCAGCGAATCGGTACGACTTAACTCCTACAATGAGCAGTTCTTC,CASSESVRLNSYNEQFF
TRBJ2-1,.,many,TRBV6-6,12,TGTGCCAGCAAAGGACCCTACAATGAGCAGTTCTTC,CASKGPYNEQFF
TRBJ2-3,TRBD2,many,TRBV6-1,16,TGTGCCAGCAGTGGGACCGGGACTAGACGCACAGATACGCAGTATTTT,CASSGTGTRRTDTQYF
TRBJ1-3,.,few,TRBV7-9,14,TGTGCCAGCAGCGCGTCAGGGCTTGGAAACACCATATATTTT,CASSASGLGNTIYF
TRBJ2-7,TRBD1,many,TRBV4-3,15,TGCGCCAGCAGCCTGGACAGGGGAACCTCCTACGAGCAGTACTTC,CASSLDRGTSYEQYF
TRBJ1-1,TRBD1,.,TRBV20-1,14,TGCAGTGCTACGAAAGGGCCCCAGACAGGGGTGGTTTTCTTT,CSATKGPQTGVVFF
TRBJ1-1,.,many,TRBV18,13,TGTGCCAGCTCACCCCACTCCGACACTGAAGCTTTCTTT,CASSPHSDTEAFF
TRBJ1-1,.,many,TRBV29-1,17,TGCAGCGTTGAACTCCTGCACAGGGTGGTCTTCGACTCTGAAGCTTTCTTT,CSVELLHRVVFDSEAFF